The text below deals with one TCR beta chain. Its cognate antigen is unknown. The sample originates from a study of T cell clusters in autoimmune cytopenias. Turning to the study itself: A median of around 50,000 TRB reads per sample yielded a median approximately 2,300 distinct clonotypes.

Study-wide findings and caveats: TRB repertoire shifts in secondary cytopenia and chronic lymphocytic leukemia mostly reflected lymphoma, not autoimmunity.

CDR3 length: 15 residues. Germline V gives CDR1 SGHRS, CDR2 YFSETQ. Each sample's input was 250 to 300 ng genomic DNA, 30,000 to 45,000 genome equivalents. TRB rearrangements were amplified by touch-down multiplex PCR with mixed TRB-A/B primers. From its re-call of the multiplex PCR reads, TCRdb lists each CDR3 protein once, without DNA. This table holds 9,500 to 12,000 distinct CDR3 sequences. These records were also assigned to another study, of T cell repertoires in aging, cancer and after chemotherapy. From that report: In healthy donors, age-related TCR diversity loss mainly reflected lost richness. No conclusions about immunological memory after chemotherapy can be drawn from the repertoire data.

The sequence was obtained from a human donor in good health. The rearrangement joins TRBV5-1 to TRBJ1-4; TCRdb proposes TRBD1, but this gene call is untestable without DNA. The sequenced material came from peripheral blood. The CDR3 loop reads CASSTGTVMNEKLFF.